This T cell receptor beta chain was identified in a study of PD-1 blockade in classical Hodgkin lymphoma. No patient escaped relapse after autologous stem cell transplantation, and brentuximab vedotin exposure varied. This clone has only a few counts. Profiled with immunoSEQ multiplex PCR; TCRdb holds only in-frame clones, not every one. The sample holds 50,000 or so clones, over 60% seen once. The sample here was peripheral blood mononuclear cells (PBMCs), taken before the second cycle of nivolumab. The receptor comes from a human donor with classical Hodgkin lymphoma.

Written as DNA, the CDR3 is TGTGCCAGCAGTGTGCTTGGGGAGCAGTACTTC. Protein product: CASSVLGEQYF. V is TRBV25-1 and J is TRBJ2-7; no clear D gene. The length of the CDR3 is 11 residues. V was shortened by 4 bases and J by 7 bases, with 8 bases between the two germline ends. Germline V gene sequence: CDR1 MGHDK, CDR2 SYGVNS.